A single sample is the source of the 6 T cell receptor beta chains below, sequenced in a study of shared clonotypes between healthy human individuals. Only in-frame clones appear in the TCRdb table, and some are missing; sequencing was by immunoSEQ multiplex PCR. The profile shows 1.6 million or so clones, just under 99% of them singletons. Source material: naive CD4+ T cells sorted from blood. Subset noted: CD45RA+ positively selected. The receptors were sampled from a man aged 25 to 40 in good health.

The CDR3 protein is CASSSRTRTNYGYTF. Here the CDR3 DNA reads TGTGCCAGCAGTTCGCGGACACGCACTAACTATGGCTACACCTTC. V is TRBV2 and J is TRBJ1-2; weak D call: TRBD1 (5 bases). Trimming removed 5 bases at V and 0 bases at J, with 13 bases between. CDR1 is SNHLY and CDR2 is FYNNEI in the germline V gene. CDR3 length equals 15 residues.

This clone was recorded once. V usage is TRBV30 and J usage is TRBJ2-1; 9 positions agree with TRBD1. This CDR3 has 9 amino acids. Germline trimming cut 5 bases from V and 16 bases from J; bases unmatched to any gene: 3. Germline V lookup: CDR1 GTSNPN, CDR2 SVGIG (reference sequence). In DNA, the CDR3 is TGTGCCTGGGGGACAGGGCGTTTCTTC. The encoded protein is CAWGTGRFF.

V is TRBV19 and J is TRBJ1-2, with 7 nucleotides matching TRBD1. The V gene end was trimmed by 5 bases and the J gene end by 4 bases; junction bases not matched to a gene: 7. From germline, CDR1 is LNHDA and CDR2 SQIVND (reference sequence). The CDR3 extends over 14 amino acids. The CDR3 sequence is CASSPDRVFYGYTF. As DNA, the CDR3 is TGTGCCAGTAGTCCTGACAGGGTTTTCTATGGCTACACCTTC. Complete variable domain (other parts from reference TRBV19 and TRBJ1-2): DGGITQSPKYLFRKEGQNVTLSCEQNLNHDAMYWYRQDPGQGLRLIYYSQIVNDFQKGDIAEGYSVSREKKESFPLTVTSAQKNPTAFYLCASSPDRVFYGYTFGSGTRLTVV.

V gene TRBV6-5 combines with J gene TRBJ1-3; no definite D call. CDR3 length: 14 residues. V shed 7 bases and J shed 4 bases, with 14 bases lying between them. The germline gives CDR1 MNHEY, CDR2 SVGAGI. The chain's CDR3 is CASTNEGFGNTIYF. The DNA of the CDR3 is TGTGCCAGCACCAATGAGGGATTCGGAAACACCATATATTTT.

The chain uses TRBV5-4 and TRBJ2-3; 7 positions agree with TRBD1. Trimming cost V 4 bases and J 0 bases; bases outside gene matches: 5. Germline-derived CDR1 and CDR2 are SGHNT and YYREEE (reference sequence). CDR3 size: 15 residues. The CDR3 spells CASSAGTASTDTQYF. Written as DNA, the CDR3 is TGTGCCAGCAGCGCAGGGACAGCGAGCACAGATACGCAGTATTTT.

The chain has TRBV18 and TRBJ2-2; D perhaps matches TRBD2 (6 bases). The V and J ends lost 0 bases and 1 base respectively, with 15 bases between them. The CDR3 loop spans 18 amino acids. Germline V lookup: CDR1 KGHSH, CDR2 LQKENI. The CDR3: CASSPPYGSGMNTGELFF. CDR3 nucleotides: TGTGCCAGCTCACCACCTTACGGTAGCGGCATGAACACCGGGGAGCTGTTTTTT.